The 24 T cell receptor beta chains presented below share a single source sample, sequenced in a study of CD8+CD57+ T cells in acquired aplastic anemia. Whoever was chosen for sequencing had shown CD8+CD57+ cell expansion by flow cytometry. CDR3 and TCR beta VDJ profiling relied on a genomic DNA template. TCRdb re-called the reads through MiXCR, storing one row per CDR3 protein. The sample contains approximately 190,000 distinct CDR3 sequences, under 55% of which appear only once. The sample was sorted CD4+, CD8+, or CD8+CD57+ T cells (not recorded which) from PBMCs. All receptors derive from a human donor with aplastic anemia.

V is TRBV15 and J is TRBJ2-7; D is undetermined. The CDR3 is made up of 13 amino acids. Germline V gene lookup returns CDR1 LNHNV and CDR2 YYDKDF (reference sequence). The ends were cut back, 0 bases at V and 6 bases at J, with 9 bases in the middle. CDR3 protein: CATSREQRSEQYF. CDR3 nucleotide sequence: TGTGCCACCAGCAGAGAACAAAGGAGCGAGCAGTACTTC.

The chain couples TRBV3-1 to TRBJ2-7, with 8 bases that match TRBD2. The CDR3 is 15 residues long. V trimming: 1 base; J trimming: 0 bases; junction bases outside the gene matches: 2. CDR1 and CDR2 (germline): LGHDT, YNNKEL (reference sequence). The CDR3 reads CASSQGLARSYEQYF. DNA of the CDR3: TGTGCCAGCAGCCAAGGACTAGCGCGCTCCTACGAGCAGTACTTC.

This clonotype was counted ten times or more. DNA of the CDR3: TGTGCCAGCAGTGACCCTAGCGGGAGGTACGAGCAGTACTTC. This encodes CASSDPSGRYEQYF. This chain uses TRBV6-1 with TRBJ2-7; 11 bases align to TRBD2. The CDR3 contains 14 residues. V dropped 3 bases and J dropped 4; count of bases not matched to a gene: 2. Germline CDR1 and CDR2: MNHNS and SASEGT.

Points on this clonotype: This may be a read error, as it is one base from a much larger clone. The CDR3 protein is CASSSTSGSRETQYF. In DNA, the CDR3 is TGTGCCAGCAGCTCGACTAGCGGGAGCCGAGAGACCCAGTACTTC. The rearrangement links TRBV5-5 to TRBJ2-5; 12 positions agree with TRBD2. Germline CDR1 and CDR2: SGHKS and YYEKEE (reference sequence). The V gene end was trimmed by 3 bases and the J gene end by 4 bases; junction bases not matched to a gene: 4. The length of the CDR3 is 15 residues.

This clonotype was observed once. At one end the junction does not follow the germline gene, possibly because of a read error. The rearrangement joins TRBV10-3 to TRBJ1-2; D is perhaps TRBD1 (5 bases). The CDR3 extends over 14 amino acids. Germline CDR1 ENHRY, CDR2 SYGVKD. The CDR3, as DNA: TGTGCCGTCAGTGAGGCCAGGGCTAACTATGGCTACACCTTC. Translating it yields CAVSEARANYGYTF.

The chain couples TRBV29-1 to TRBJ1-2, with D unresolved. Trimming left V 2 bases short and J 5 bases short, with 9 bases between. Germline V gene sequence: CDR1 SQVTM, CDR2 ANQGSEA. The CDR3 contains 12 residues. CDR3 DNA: TGCAGCGTTGAATACGTAAATTATGGCTACACCTTC. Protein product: CSVEYVNYGYTF.

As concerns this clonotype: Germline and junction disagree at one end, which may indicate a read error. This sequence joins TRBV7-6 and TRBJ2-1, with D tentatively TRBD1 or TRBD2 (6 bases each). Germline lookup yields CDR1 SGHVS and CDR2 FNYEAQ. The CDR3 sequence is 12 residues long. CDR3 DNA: TGTGCGAGCAACGGGGGCCGCGATGAGCAGTTCTTC. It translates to CASNGGRDEQFF.

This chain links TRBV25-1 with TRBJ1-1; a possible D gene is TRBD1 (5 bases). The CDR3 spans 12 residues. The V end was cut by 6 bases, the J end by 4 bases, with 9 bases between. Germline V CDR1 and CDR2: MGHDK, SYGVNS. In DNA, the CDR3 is TGTGCCAGCAGATCAGGGTTCACTGAAGCTTTCTTT. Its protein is CASRSGFTEAFF. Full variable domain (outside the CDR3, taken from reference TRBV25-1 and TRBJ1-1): EADIYQTPRYLVIGTGKKITLECSQTMGHDKMYWYQQDPGMELHLIHYSYGVNSTEKGDLSSESTVSRIRTEHFPLTLESARPSHTSQYLCASRSGFTEAFFGQGTRLTVV.

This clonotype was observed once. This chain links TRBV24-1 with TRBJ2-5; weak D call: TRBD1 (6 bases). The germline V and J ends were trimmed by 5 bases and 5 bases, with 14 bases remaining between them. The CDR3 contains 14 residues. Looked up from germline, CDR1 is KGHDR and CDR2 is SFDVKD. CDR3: CATSAVGGRETQYF. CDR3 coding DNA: TGTGCCACCAGTGCTGTAGGGGGTAGGGAGACCCAGTACTTC.

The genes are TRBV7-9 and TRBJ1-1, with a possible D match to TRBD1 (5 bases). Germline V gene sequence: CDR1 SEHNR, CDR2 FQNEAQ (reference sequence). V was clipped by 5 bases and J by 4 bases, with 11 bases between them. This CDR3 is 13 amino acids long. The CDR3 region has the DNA TGTGCCAGCAGCCCCAATAGGGGCACTGAAGCTTTCTTT. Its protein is CASSPNRGTEAFF.

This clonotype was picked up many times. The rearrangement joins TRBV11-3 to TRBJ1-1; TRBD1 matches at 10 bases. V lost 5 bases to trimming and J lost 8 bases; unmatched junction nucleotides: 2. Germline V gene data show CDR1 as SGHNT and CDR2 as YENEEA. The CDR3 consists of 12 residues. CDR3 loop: CASSGTGVEAFF. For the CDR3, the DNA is TGTGCCAGCAGCGGGACAGGGGTGGAAGCTTTCTTT.

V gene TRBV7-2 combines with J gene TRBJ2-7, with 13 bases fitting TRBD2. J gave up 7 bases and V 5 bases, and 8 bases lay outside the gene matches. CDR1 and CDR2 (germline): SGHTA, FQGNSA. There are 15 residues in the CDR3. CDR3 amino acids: CASSNGLAGVGEQYF. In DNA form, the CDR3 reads TGTGCCAGCAGCAACGGACTAGCGGGGGTGGGTGAGCAGTACTTC. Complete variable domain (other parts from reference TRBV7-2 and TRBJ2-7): GAGVSQSPSNKVTEKGKDVELRCDPISGHTALYWYRQSLGQGLEFLIYFQGNSAPDKSGLPSDRFSAERTGGSVSTLTIQRTQQEDSAVYLCASSNGLAGVGEQYFGPGTRLTVT.

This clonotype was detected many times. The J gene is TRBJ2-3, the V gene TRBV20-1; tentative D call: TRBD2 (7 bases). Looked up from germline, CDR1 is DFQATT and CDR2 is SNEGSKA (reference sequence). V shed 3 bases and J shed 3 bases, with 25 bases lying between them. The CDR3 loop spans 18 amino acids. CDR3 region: CSARLNPGGGLFTDTQYF. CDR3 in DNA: TGCAGTGCTAGGTTAAATCCGGGGGGCGGACTGTTTACAGATACGCAGTATTTT.

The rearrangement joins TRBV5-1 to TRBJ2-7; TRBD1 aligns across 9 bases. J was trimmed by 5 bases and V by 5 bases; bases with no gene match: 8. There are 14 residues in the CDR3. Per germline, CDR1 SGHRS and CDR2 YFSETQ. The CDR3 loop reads CASSAGQGRHEQYF. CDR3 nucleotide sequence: TGCGCCAGCAGTGCGGGACAGGGTCGGCACGAGCAGTACTTC.

CDR3 sequence (DNA): TGTGCCAGCAGCGTGAGCCCGGACAGATACCAGCCCCAGCATTTT. It encodes CASSVSPDRYQPQHF. The chain combines TRBV9 with TRBJ1-5, with D maybe TRBD1 (6 bases). The CDR3 is 15 amino acids. V lost 2 bases and J 7 bases, leaving 16 bases between the germline ends. From germline, CDR1 is SGDLS and CDR2 YYNGEE.

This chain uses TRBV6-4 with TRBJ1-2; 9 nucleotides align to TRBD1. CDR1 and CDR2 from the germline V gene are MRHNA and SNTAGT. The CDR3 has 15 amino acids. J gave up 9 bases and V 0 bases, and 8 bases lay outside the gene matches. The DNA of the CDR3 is TGTGCCAGCAGTGACTCATCTACAGGGGGCAGAAGCTACACCTTC. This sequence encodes CASSDSSTGGRSYTF.

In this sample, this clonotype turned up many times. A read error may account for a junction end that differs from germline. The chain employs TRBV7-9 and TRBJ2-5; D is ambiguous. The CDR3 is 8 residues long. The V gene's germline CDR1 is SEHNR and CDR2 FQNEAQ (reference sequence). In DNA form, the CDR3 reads TGTGCCAGGCGGACCGGGTGCTTC. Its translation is CARRTGCF. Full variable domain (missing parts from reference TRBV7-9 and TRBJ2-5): DTGVSQNPRHKITKRGQNVTFRCDPISEHNRLYWYRQTLGQGPEFLTYFQNEAQLEKSRLLSDRFSAERPKGSFSTLEIQRTEQGDSAMYLCARRTGCFGPGTRLLVL.

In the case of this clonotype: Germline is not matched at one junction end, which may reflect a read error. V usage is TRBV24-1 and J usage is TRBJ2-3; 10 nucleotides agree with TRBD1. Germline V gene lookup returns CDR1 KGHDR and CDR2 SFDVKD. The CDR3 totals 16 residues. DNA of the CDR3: TGTGCCACCTGTGATTCCGGGACAGGGGTTGAGGATACGCAGTATTTT. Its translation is CATCDSGTGVEDTQYF.

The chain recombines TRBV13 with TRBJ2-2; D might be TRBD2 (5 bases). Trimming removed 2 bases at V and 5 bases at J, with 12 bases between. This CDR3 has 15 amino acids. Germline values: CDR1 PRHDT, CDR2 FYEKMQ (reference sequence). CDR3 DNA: TGTGCCAGCAGCTTATACCGGGGAGAAACCGGGGAGCTGTTTTTT. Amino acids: CASSLYRGETGELFF. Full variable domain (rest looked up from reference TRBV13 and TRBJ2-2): AAGVIQSPRHLIKEKRETATLKCYPIPRHDTVYWYQQGPGQDPQFLISFYEKMQSDKGSIPDRFSAQQFSDYHSELNMSSLELGDSALYFCASSLYRGETGELFFGEGSRLTVL.

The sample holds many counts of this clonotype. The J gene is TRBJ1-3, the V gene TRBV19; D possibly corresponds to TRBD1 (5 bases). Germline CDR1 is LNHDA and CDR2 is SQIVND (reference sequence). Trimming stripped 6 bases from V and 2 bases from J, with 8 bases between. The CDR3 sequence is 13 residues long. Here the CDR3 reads CASSGTAGNTIYF. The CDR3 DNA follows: TGTGCCAGTAGCGGGACGGCTGGAAACACCATATATTTT.

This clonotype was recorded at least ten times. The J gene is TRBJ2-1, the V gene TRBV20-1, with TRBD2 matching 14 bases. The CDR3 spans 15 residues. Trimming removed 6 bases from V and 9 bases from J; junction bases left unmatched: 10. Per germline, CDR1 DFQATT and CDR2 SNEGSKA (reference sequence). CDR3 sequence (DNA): TGCAGTGCCAAACGAACCGGGACTAGCGGGAGTGAGCAGTTCTTC. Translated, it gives CSAKRTGTSGSEQFF.

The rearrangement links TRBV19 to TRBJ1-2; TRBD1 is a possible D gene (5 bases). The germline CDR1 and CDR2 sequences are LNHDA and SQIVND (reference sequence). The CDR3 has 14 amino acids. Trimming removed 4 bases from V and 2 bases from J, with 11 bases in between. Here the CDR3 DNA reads TGTGCCAGTAGTAAAACCGGGGGGAACTATGGCTACACCTTC. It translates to CASSKTGGNYGYTF.

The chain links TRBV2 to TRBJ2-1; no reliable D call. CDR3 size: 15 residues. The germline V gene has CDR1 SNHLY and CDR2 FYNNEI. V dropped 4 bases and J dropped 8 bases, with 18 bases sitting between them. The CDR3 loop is CASSVPGFSVDEQFF. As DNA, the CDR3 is TGTGCCAGCAGTGTGCCGGGTTTCTCAGTCGATGAGCAGTTCTTC.

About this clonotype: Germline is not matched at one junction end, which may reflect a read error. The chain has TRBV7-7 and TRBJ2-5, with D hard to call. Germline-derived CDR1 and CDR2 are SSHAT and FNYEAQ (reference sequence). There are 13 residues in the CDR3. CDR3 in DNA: TGTGCTAGCAGCCCAAGGACGGGAGAGACCCAGTACTTC. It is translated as CASSPRTGETQYF.